The 30 T cell receptor beta chains presented below share a single source sample, sequenced in a study of T-cell reconstitution after alpha-beta-depleted transplantation in children. TCRbeta library preparation incorporated unique molecular identifiers. TCRdb itself ran the PCR reads through MiXCR, one entry per CDR3 protein. Of fewer than 700,000 distinct CDR3 sequences detected, around 13% appear once; the ten largest clones hold about 2%. The input for sequencing was PBMCs, mostly from graft donor cells, taken 360 days after TCRalphabeta/CD19-depleted stem cell transplant. The receptor source for this set is a male patient younger than 18 who had a stem cell transplant for acute myeloid leukemia, so the T cells may come from the graft donor.

The gene calls are TRBV7-9 and TRBJ2-2; 8 nucleotides match TRBD2. J was trimmed by 4 bases and V by 5 bases; bases with no gene match: 6. CDR1 is SEHNR and CDR2 is FQNEAQ in the germline V gene (reference sequence). This CDR3 contains 15 residues. CDR3 sequence (DNA): TGTGCCAGCAGCCGGACTAGCTCCACCACCGGGGAGCTGTTTTTT. Residues: CASSRTSSTTGELFF. The variable domain in full, with the rest retrieved from reference TRBV7-9 and TRBJ2-2, is DTGVSQNPRHKITKRGQNVTFRCDPISEHNRLYWYRQTLGQGPEFLTYFQNEAQLEKSRLLSDRFSAERPKGSFSTLEIQRTEQGDSAMYLCASSRTSSTTGELFFGEGSRLTVL.

CDR3: CASSQYTYNEQFF. The CDR3 DNA sequence: TGCGCCAGCAGCCAATATACCTACAATGAGCAGTTCTTC. The chain recombines TRBV4-3 with TRBJ2-1; no clear D. The germline CDR1 and CDR2 sequences are LGHNA and YSLEER. The CDR3 consists of 13 residues. The germline V and J ends were trimmed by 2 bases and 2 bases, with 4 bases remaining between them.

The genes are TRBV7-9 and TRBJ2-2; 9 bases agree with TRBD2. The junction had 5 bases not matched to a gene; V was cut back by 8 bases and J by 4 bases. The CDR3 extends over 14 amino acids. Germline lookup yields CDR1 SEHNR and CDR2 FQNEAQ (reference sequence). The CDR3 reads CASQREAITGELFF. DNA of the CDR3: TGTGCCAGCCAGCGGGAGGCTATCACCGGGGAGCTGTTTTTT.

The chain links TRBV28 to TRBJ2-5; no reliable D call. CDR1 MDHEN and CDR2 SYDVKM come from the germline V gene. The CDR3 covers 13 residues. V lost 2 bases, J lost 6 bases, and 10 bases lay in between. The CDR3 region has the DNA TGTGCCAGCAGTTTAGCTTCATTTAAGACCCAGTACTTC. Encoded protein: CASSLASFKTQYF.

This clonotype was observed a few times. The V call is TRBV7-9, the J call TRBJ2-7; D remains unclear. Trimming shortened V by 5 bases and J by 6 bases, and 14 bases separated the two germline ends. Looked up from germline, CDR1 is SEHNR and CDR2 is FQNEAQ (reference sequence). The length of the CDR3 is 13 residues. CDR3 DNA: TGTGCCAGCAGCCTTTTAGCTCCCTTCGAGCAGTACTTC. Translation gives CASSLLAPFEQYF.

This clonotype was counted ten times or more. The J gene is TRBJ2-5, the V gene TRBV9; D is perhaps TRBD2 (5 bases). V gave up 0 bases and J gave up 7 bases, with 13 bases separating them. The CDR3 loop spans 14 amino acids. Germline loops: CDR1 SGDLS, CDR2 YYNGEE. The CDR3 region has the DNA TGTGCCAGCAGCGTAGTTACGGGGTCGGGGACCCAGTACTTC. It translates to CASSVVTGSGTQYF.

This clonotype was detected a few times. The chain links TRBV7-3 to TRBJ2-1; 10 nucleotides agree with TRBD2. Germline V gene sequence: CDR1 SGHTA, CDR2 FQGTGA. J gave up 2 bases and V 2 bases, and 6 bases lay outside the gene matches. CDR3 size: 17 residues. CDR3 sequence reads: CASSLASGSSTYNEQFF. DNA of the CDR3: TGTGCCAGCAGCTTAGCTAGCGGGAGTAGTACCTACAATGAGCAGTTCTTC. Together with reference TRBV7-3 and TRBJ2-1, the CDR3 gives the full variable domain: GAGVSQTPSNKVTEKGKYVELRCDPISGHTALYWYRQSLGQGPEFLIYFQGTGAADDSGLPNDRFFAVRPEGSVSTLKIQRTERGDSAVYLCASSLASGSSTYNEQFFGPGTRLTVL.

The V and J genes are TRBV7-3 and TRBJ2-3; weak D call: TRBD2 (5 bases). The CDR3 length is 13 residues. V was cut by 0 bases and J by 5 bases, with 6 bases left in between. Germline CDR1 reads SGHTA; CDR2 reads FQGTGA. In DNA form, the CDR3 reads TGTGCCAGCAGCTTAACCGGGATAGATACGCAGTATTTT. This gives the protein CASSLTGIDTQYF.

This clonotype was seen ten or more times. V is TRBV14 and J is TRBJ2-1; D not resolved. The CDR3 runs 13 residues. Germline CDR1 is SGHDN and CDR2 is FVKESK. Deletions cut 4 bases from V and 6 bases from J, with 10 bases between. The CDR3 nucleotides read TGTGCCAGCAGCCCCAAAGCCCTCAATGAGCAGTTCTTC. It codes for CASSPKALNEQFF.

This clonotype was seen only a few times. This CDR3 is CASRTQGREQYF. In nucleotides, the CDR3 is TGTGCCAGCAGGACACAGGGACGCGAGCAGTACTTC. This rearrangement joins TRBV28 to TRBJ2-7; a possible D gene is TRBD1 (6 bases). V was clipped by 6 bases and J by 6 bases, with 12 bases between them. Germline-derived CDR1 and CDR2 are MDHEN and SYDVKM. The CDR3 consists of 12 residues.

This clonotype has just a few counts. This chain links TRBV20-1 with TRBJ2-2; D call uncertain. The V end lost 1 base, the J end lost 5 bases, and 8 bases lay between the germline ends. The CDR3 length is 13 residues. CDR1 is DFQATT and CDR2 is SNEGSKA in the germline V gene (reference sequence). CDR3 coding DNA: TGCAGTGCTAGAGGACATTCAACCGGGGAGCTGTTTTTT. It encodes CSARGHSTGELFF.

The table lists this clonotype with a few counts. The chain recombines TRBV4-3 with TRBJ2-1, with 7 bases fitting TRBD2. V dropped 0 bases and J dropped 4; count of bases not matched to a gene: 12. The germline V gene has CDR1 LGHNA and CDR2 YSLEER. This CDR3 has 18 residues. The CDR3 DNA reads as TGCGCCAGCAGCCAAGAAACCCTGGCGGGAGTCGGGTACAATGAGCAGTTCTTC. Encoded protein: CASSQETLAGVGYNEQFF.

The J gene is TRBJ2-7, the V gene TRBV20-1; 7 nucleotides agree with TRBD2. CDR1 DFQATT and CDR2 SNEGSKA come from the germline V gene (reference sequence). The CDR3 covers 15 residues. V dropped 1 base and J dropped 9; count of bases not matched to a gene: 15. CDR3: CSARGGAGDSLRQYF. In DNA form, the CDR3 reads TGCAGTGCTAGAGGGGGCGCGGGGGACTCGTTAAGGCAGTACTTC.

This clonotype was recorded a few times. V usage is TRBV5-6 and J usage is TRBJ1-5; no reliable D call. Germline CDR1 and CDR2: SGHDT and YYEEEE. Trimming took 1 base from V and 5 from J, leaving 19 bases between them. CDR3 length equals 17 residues. The CDR3 spells CASSLFGEGYRHQPQHF. CDR3 coding DNA: TGTGCCAGCAGCTTGTTTGGAGAAGGGTACCGACATCAGCCCCAGCATTTT.

V and J are TRBV6-2 or TRBV6-3 and TRBJ2-7; D is perhaps TRBD2 (6 bases). Trimming pared 1 base from V and 6 bases from J, leaving 13 bases between. CDR1 is MNHEY and CDR2 is SVGEGT in the germline V gene. The CDR3 totals 14 residues. The CDR3 DNA reads as TGTGCCAGCAGTTACTTGCCGGGAGATAGCGAGCAGTACTTC. It specifies CASSYLPGDSEQYF.

The gene calls are TRBV7-3 and TRBJ2-1; 10 nucleotides align to TRBD2. CDR3 length: 16 residues. V lost 0 bases, J lost 6 bases, and 5 bases stayed unmatched. Germline CDR1 reads SGHTA; CDR2 reads FQGTGA. CDR3 in amino acids: CASSLTPLAGANEQFF. In DNA form, the CDR3 reads TGTGCCAGCAGCTTAACCCCGCTAGCGGGAGCCAATGAGCAGTTCTTC.

CDR3 residues: CASSSGSTINEQFF. CDR3 nucleotide sequence: TGTGCCAGCAGTAGCGGGTCAACAATAAATGAGCAGTTCTTC. V gene TRBV12-3 or TRBV12-4 combines with J gene TRBJ2-1, with D possibly matching TRBD2 (6 bases). The CDR3 is 14 amino acids. The V gene lost 5 bases and the J gene lost 7 bases, with 15 bases spanning the gap.

On this clonotype: Its ends do not fully match the called genes, so a read error is possible. The chain employs TRBV7-7 and TRBJ2-1; TRBD1 aligns across 7 bases. In germline, CDR1 is SSHAT, CDR2 FNYEAQ (reference sequence). The CDR3 runs to 15 residues. CDR3 protein: CASTPLRGLSNEQFF. Written as DNA, the CDR3 is TGTGCTAGCACCCCTCTTAGGGGGCTTAGCAATGAGCAGTTCTTC.

CDR3 DNA: TGTGCCAGTAGTACGGCGCCGGGACGGCTTTACGAGCAGTACTTC. Its translation: CASSTAPGRLYEQYF. The J gene is TRBJ2-7, the V gene TRBV19; D tentatively fits TRBD1 or TRBD2 (5 bases each). CDR3 length: 15 residues. V lost 4 bases to trimming and J lost 4 bases, with 17 bases between them. Germline-derived CDR1 and CDR2 are LNHDA and SQIVND (reference sequence).

This clonotype was observed many times. The rearrangement uses TRBV3-1 and TRBJ2-1; D possibly corresponds to TRBD2 (5 bases). The CDR3 is made up of 13 amino acids. CDR1 is LGHDT and CDR2 is YNNKEL in the germline V gene (reference sequence). V lost 3 bases, J lost 6 bases, and 9 bases lay in between. The CDR3: CASSHQAGNEQFF. The CDR3 DNA sequence: TGTGCCAGCAGCCATCAGGCGGGCAATGAGCAGTTCTTC.

The chain is built from TRBV20-1 and TRBJ2-1; weak D call: TRBD2 (6 bases). The CDR3 extends over 15 amino acids. Trimming cost V 3 bases and J 7 bases, with 19 bases left between them. The germline CDR1 and CDR2 sequences are DFQATT and SNEGSKA (reference sequence). CDR3 residues: CSARTPAGRRNEQFF. CDR3 nucleotide sequence: TGCAGTGCTAGGACTCCGGCGGGACGGAGAAATGAGCAGTTCTTC.

This clonotype came up many times. The chain employs TRBV28 and TRBJ2-7; TRBD1 might be the D (6 bases). The V end lost 6 bases, the J end lost 4 bases, and 16 bases lay between the germline ends. The CDR3 runs 14 residues. Germline lookup yields CDR1 MDHEN and CDR2 SYDVKM. CDR3: CASSPGTILYEQYF. The CDR3, as DNA: TGTGCCAGCAGCCCCGGGACAATCCTATACGAGCAGTACTTC.

This clonotype was detected a few times. The CDR3 sequence is CASRPRAGTDPSGANVLTF. The CDR3 DNA reads TGTGCCAGCAGACCCAGGGCCGGGACAGACCCCTCTGGGGCCAACGTCCTGACTTTC. This chain connects TRBV4-2 to TRBJ2-6, with 7 bases lining up with TRBD1. This CDR3 spans 19 amino acids. The ends lost 6 bases at V and 0 bases at J; junction bases unmatched: 14. Per the germline V gene, CDR1 is LGHNA and CDR2 is YNFKEQ.

In this sample, this clonotype turned up a few times. This rearrangement joins TRBV9 to TRBJ1-1; D might be TRBD1 (5 bases). V shed 4 bases and J shed 5 bases, with 15 bases lying between them. Germline CDR1 reads SGDLS; CDR2 reads YYNGEE. This CDR3 contains 14 residues. The CDR3 loop is CASSKDGASTEAFF. The CDR3 DNA reads as TGTGCCAGCAGCAAAGACGGGGCCTCGACTGAAGCTTTCTTT.

V gene TRBV6-4 combines with J gene TRBJ2-3; 13 bases map to TRBD2. Trimming took 6 bases from V and 0 from J; bases not matched to a gene: 9. Looked up from germline, CDR1 is MRHNA and CDR2 is SNTAGT. The CDR3 has 18 amino acids. For the CDR3, the DNA is TGTGCCAGCAGCTCACTAGCGGGAGGGCCTCTCAGCACAGATACGCAGTATTTT. Protein: CASSSLAGGPLSTDTQYF.

This clonotype was seen a handful of times. Germline is not matched at one junction end, which may reflect a read error. This CDR3 is CACSFKLTGRAINEQFF. The CDR3 DNA sequence: TGTGCCTGCAGCTTTAAATTGACGGGACGGGCGATCAATGAGCAGTTCTTC. The chain combines TRBV5-6 with TRBJ2-1; D possibly matches TRBD1 or TRBD2 (5 bases each). Germline V gene lookup returns CDR1 SGHDT and CDR2 YYEEEE. The length of the CDR3 is 17 residues.

This clonotype occurred many times. J is TRBJ2-1 and V is TRBV12-3 or TRBV12-4, with D perhaps TRBD1 (7 bases). There are 11 residues in the CDR3. With 7 bases removed from V and 12 bases from J, the gap between germline ends came to 13 bases. CDR3 protein: CASMAGQMQFF. The CDR3 DNA sequence: TGTGCCAGCATGGCGGGACAGATGCAGTTCTTC.

This clonotype occurred once. This rearrangement joins TRBV11-3 to TRBJ2-2; 7 positions agree with TRBD1. The germline gives CDR1 SGHNT, CDR2 YENEEA. With 4 bases clipped from V and 5 bases from J, the junction kept 1 base outside the gene matches. This CDR3 comprises 13 residues. CDR3 amino acids: CASSSDRTGELFF. The CDR3 bases are TGTGCCAGCAGCTCGGACAGGACCGGGGAGCTGTTTTTT.

The chain employs TRBV20-1 and TRBJ2-3; D unclear. The germline gives CDR1 DFQATT, CDR2 SNEGSKA (reference sequence). Trimming pared 3 bases from V and 6 bases from J, leaving 13 bases between. The CDR3 totals 13 residues. The CDR3 loop reads CSASVSSPDTQYF. The DNA for the CDR3 is TGCAGTGCTAGTGTGTCTTCTCCGGATACGCAGTATTTT.

This chain links TRBV4-3 with TRBJ1-5; tentative D call: TRBD1 (5 bases). The CDR3 is made up of 15 amino acids. Trimming left V 0 bases short and J 3 bases short, with 9 bases between. The V gene's germline CDR1 is LGHNA and CDR2 YSLEER. In nucleotides, the CDR3 is TGCGCCAGCAGCCAAGATGGGGGATACAATCAGCCCCAGCATTTT. Translation: CASSQDGGYNQPQHF.